This TCR beta chain emerged from a study of T-cell reconstitution after alpha-beta-depleted transplantation in children. This clonotype was observed a single time. Unique molecular identifiers were incorporated when the TCRbeta library was constructed. TCRdb analysed the PCR reads with MiXCR anew, one entry per CDR3 protein. The data contain approximately 510,000 distinct CDR3 sequences, around 19% of them singletons. The V and J ends lost 0 bases and 4 bases, in that order; junction bases with no gene match: 2. The CDR3 sequence is 15 residues long. The germline gives CDR1 SGHRS, CDR2 YFSETQ. This TCR was sampled from a human donor who donated a stem cell graft to a child with acute lymphoblastic leukemia. This chain connects TRBV5-1 to TRBJ1-2; TRBD1 matches at 11 bases. The material sequenced was PBMCs from the stem cell graft donor, taken from the stem cell graft. The CDR3 protein is CASSLADRGLYGYTF. For the CDR3, the DNA is TGCGCCAGCAGCTTGGCGGACAGGGGGCTCTATGGCTACACCTTC. Together with reference TRBV5-1 and TRBJ1-2, the CDR3 gives the full variable domain: KAGVTQTPRYLIKTRGQQVTLSCSPISGHRSVSWYQQTPGQGLQFLFEYFSETQRNKGNFPGRFSGRQFSNSRSEMNVSTLELGDSALYLCASSLADRGLYGYTFGSGTRLTVV.